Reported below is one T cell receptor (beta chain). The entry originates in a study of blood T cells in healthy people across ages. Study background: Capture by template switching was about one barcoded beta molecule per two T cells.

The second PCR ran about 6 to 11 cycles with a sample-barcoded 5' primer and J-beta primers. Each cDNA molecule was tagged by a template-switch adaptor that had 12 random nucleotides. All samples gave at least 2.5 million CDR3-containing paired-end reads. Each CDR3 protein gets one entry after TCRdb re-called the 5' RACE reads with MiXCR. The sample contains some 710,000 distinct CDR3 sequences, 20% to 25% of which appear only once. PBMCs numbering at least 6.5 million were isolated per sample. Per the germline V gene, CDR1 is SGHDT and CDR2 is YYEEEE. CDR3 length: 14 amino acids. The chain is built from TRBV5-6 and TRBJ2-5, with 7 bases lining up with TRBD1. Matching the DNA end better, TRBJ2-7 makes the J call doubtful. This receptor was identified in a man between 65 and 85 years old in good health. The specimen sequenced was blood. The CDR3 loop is CASRGTVRNYEQYF. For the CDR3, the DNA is TGTGCCAGCAGAGGGACAGTGAGGAACTACGAGCAGTACTTC.